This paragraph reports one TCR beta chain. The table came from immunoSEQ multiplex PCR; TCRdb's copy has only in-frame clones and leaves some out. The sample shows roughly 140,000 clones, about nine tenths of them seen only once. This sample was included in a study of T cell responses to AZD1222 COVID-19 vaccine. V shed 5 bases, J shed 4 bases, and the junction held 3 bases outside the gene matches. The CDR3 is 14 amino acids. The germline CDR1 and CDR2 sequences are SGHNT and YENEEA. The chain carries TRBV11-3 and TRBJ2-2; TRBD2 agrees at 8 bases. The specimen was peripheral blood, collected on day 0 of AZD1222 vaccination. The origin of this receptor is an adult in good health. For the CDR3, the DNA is TGTGCCAGCAGCCCTAGCGGGCTCACCGGGGAGCTGTTTTTT. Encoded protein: CASSPSGLTGELFF. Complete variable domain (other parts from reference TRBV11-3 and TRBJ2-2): EAGVVQSPRYKIIEKKQPVAFWCNPISGHNTLYWYLQNLGQGPELLIRYENEEAVDDSQLPKDRFSAERLKGVDSTLKIQPAELGDSAVYLCASSPSGLTGELFFGEGSRLTVL.